The source of this T cell receptor (beta chain) is a study of blood T cell repertoires in COVID-19. Looking at the study overall: COVID-19 samples from acute and convalescent phases originated in the United States, Italy and Spain.

Recruited during active infection, patients (from Seattle) were subsequently followed longitudinally. Germline trimming cut 8 bases from V and 3 bases from J; bases unmatched to any gene: 7. The V gene's germline CDR1 is KGHSH and CDR2 LQKENI. The length of the CDR3 is 14 residues. Authors' data handling: Estimation of nucleated cell counts was performed using reference gene primer amplification. Measured with immunoSEQ multiplex PCR; TCRdb has only the in-frame clones, and not every one. V and J calls and clone size are as listed in that table; D and trimming were resolved from the DNA. This table has approximately 93,000 clones, just over 85% appearing once.

The clonotype was recovered from a man aged 45-65 years with COVID-19, enrolled during active disease. Sequencing input: peripheral blood. The chain combines TRBV18 with TRBJ2-7, with 10 bases aligning to TRBD1. CDR3 coding DNA: TGTGCCAGCCGGCAGGGACAGGGGTACTACGAGCAGTACTTC. It encodes CASRQGQGYYEQYF.